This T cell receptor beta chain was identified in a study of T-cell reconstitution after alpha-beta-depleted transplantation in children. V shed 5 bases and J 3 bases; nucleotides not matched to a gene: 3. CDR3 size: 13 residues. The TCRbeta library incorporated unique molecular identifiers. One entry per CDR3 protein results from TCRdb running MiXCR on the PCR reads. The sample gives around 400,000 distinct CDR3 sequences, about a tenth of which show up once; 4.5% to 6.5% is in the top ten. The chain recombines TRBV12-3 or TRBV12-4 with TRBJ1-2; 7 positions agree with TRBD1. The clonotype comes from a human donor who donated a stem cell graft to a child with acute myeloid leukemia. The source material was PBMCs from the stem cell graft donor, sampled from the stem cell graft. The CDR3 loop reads CASSQGQHYGYTF. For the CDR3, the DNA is TGTGCCAGCAGTCAGGGACAGCACTATGGCTACACCTTC.